Below, one T cell receptor beta chain is given with its context. This receptor's antigen is unknown. Per-base quality was not reported, and no clone a single base away is much larger than it. The trial excluded patients who had a history of autoimmune disease or were on systemic immunosuppression. Peripheral blood for TCR sequencing was collected from all dose cohorts at baseline, on cycle 4 day 1, and on cycle 7 day 1. Samples came from an open-label, multicenter, first-in-human phase I dose-escalation trial of ivuxolimab. The trial enrolled adults with locally advanced or metastatic head and neck squamous cell, hepatocellular, melanoma or renal cell carcinoma. Before TCR sequencing, CD4+ and CD8+ T cells were separately sorted from peripheral blood. As encoded in the germline V gene, CDR1 is SGHVS while CDR2 is FNYEAQ. The CDR3 contains 14 residues, cysteine and phenylalanine counted. Just CDR3 DNA is preserved here, 42 bases in frame from base 1. V is shortened by 1 base, J by 8 bases, and the region joining them spans 9 bases.

Genomic DNA was isolated from the sorted cells so that the TCRbeta CDR3 region could be sequenced. TCRbeta CDR3 regions were sequenced using the immunoSEQ Assay. TCRdb stores this immuneACCESS table with in-frame sequences only. Part of the clones is absent; in the studies checked, under half of the shortfall reflects unresolved V genes, and no reason is known for the rest. Here the sample has 65,000 to 95,000 clones; around 86% occur a single time. In total, the top ten clones hold under 6.5% of the sample. The data were taken from a study of OX40 agonist ivuxolimab in advanced cancers. For the study in its entirety: The costimulatory receptor OX40 (CD134) was targeted by ivuxolimab, a fully human IgG2 agonistic monoclonal antibody. Intravenous ivuxolimab was administered to patients every 2 weeks at six dose levels: 0.01, 0.1, 0.3, 1.5, 3 and 10 mg/kg. Of the 50 to 55 dose-escalation patients, hepatocellular carcinoma was present in about 20, melanoma in roughly 15, renal cell carcinoma in 9 and head and neck cancer in 9. In the dose-escalation cohort, 82.7% of patients were male, and the mean age was approximately 55 years, with a range of about 23 to 90. Prior anti-PD-1, anti-PD-L1 or anti-CTLA-4 therapy was permitted, and checkpoint inhibitors had been received by less than 45% of dose-escalation patients. Partial responses occurred in three dose-escalation patients: two with cutaneous melanoma and one with hepatocellular carcinoma. The point of sequencing TCRbeta in the periphery was to test whether ivuxolimab changed TCR sequence diversity and drove clonal T-cell expansion. The monotherapy dose-escalation portion (N of about 52 patients) of the phase I ivuxolimab trial is reported in the paper.

What the work shows at the level of the full study, not this receptor alone: Antigen specificity was not determined for the clonally expanded peripheral T cells. Low levels of normalized T-cell clonal expansion were also shown by some nonresponding patients. After ivuxolimab, more expanded clones were found on average in CD8+ T cells than in CD4+ T cells. In the 0.1-3.0 mg/kg groups, partial responders had among the lowest normalized peripheral clonal expansion, particularly in CD8+ T cells. Clonal expansion of both CD4+ and CD8+ blood T cells was observed from baseline to week 6 at doses 0.1 to 3.0 mg/kg.

The sequences come from CD4+ or CD8+ T cells sorted from blood, collected in a trial of the OX40 agonist ivuxolimab. The chain is encoded by TRBV7-6 joined to TRBJ1-6; the D gene cannot be named for sure. The source is an adult with an advanced solid tumor such as melanoma, head and neck, liver or kidney cancer. At the DNA level, the sequence is TGTGCCAGCAGCTTAGACTTATCCTATTCACCCCTCCACTTT. Translated, this is CASSLDLSYSPLHF. The full variable domain, completed from the reference TRBV7-6 and TRBJ1-6 proteins outside the CDR3, reads GAGVSQSPRYKVTKRGQDVALRCDPISGHVSLYWYRQALGQGPEFLTYFNYEAQQDKSGLPNDRFSAERPEGSISTLTIQRTEQRDSAMYRCASSLDLSYSPLHFGNGTRLTVT.